One T cell receptor (beta chain) is described in this entry. The data stem from a study of blood T cells in healthy people across ages. Total RNA, at least 5 micrograms per sample, came from PBMCs. With a J-beta primer mix and a sample-barcoded 5' primer, a second PCR ran about 7 to 12 cycles. A 12-random-nucleotide template-switch adaptor tagged each cDNA molecule. TCRdb re-analysed the 5' RACE reads in MiXCR, keeping a single row per CDR3 protein. The repertoire includes about 1.5 million distinct CDR3 sequences, about 45% of them detected once, and less than 5% sits in the top ten. Sequencing was done on a sample of blood. The receptor was derived from a woman younger than 30 in good health.

CDR3 residues: CASSPFGRTNTEAFF. The CDR3 DNA sequence: TGTGCCAGCTCACCCTTCGGACGCACGAACACTGAAGCTTTCTTT. The J gene is TRBJ1-1, the V gene TRBV18; D not resolved. Per the germline V gene, CDR1 is KGHSH and CDR2 is LQKENI. The CDR3 contains 15 residues. Trimming took 3 bases from V and 1 from J, leaving 12 bases between them.